This T cell receptor (beta chain) was sequenced during a study of CD8+CD57+ T cells in acquired aplastic anemia. Study-level information: Across the sorted CD4+ and CD8+ cells, DNA amounts averaged 3.2 ug. Overall study results and limits: With respect to CD8+ Simpson's diversity, patients and controls did not differ significantly.

Both TCR beta VDJ combination and CDR3 sequence profiling were carried out. Genomic DNA was the template for this profiling. TCRdb processed the reads anew with MiXCR; each CDR3 protein has one entry. The data contain roughly 250,000 distinct CDR3 sequences, around half of them singletons. About this clonotype: The target antigen is unknown.

The sequenced patients had an expansion of CD8+CD57+ cells seen by flow cytometry. As a group, the patients uniformly had severe acquired aplastic anemia. No patient had been given any therapy when blood was sampled. The CDR3 runs 16 residues. From germline, CDR1 is SNHLY and CDR2 FYNNEI. The ends were cut back, 5 bases at V and 4 bases at J, with 19 bases in the middle. The receptor was isolated from a human donor with aplastic anemia. The material sequenced was sorted CD4+, CD8+, or CD8+CD57+ T cells (not recorded which) from PBMCs. The chain employs TRBV2 and TRBJ2-3; D may be TRBD2 (5 bases). Here the CDR3 DNA reads TGTGCCAGCAGTTTCCCGGGATCCCTCGAGGCAGATACGCAGTATTTT. Translation: CASSFPGSLEADTQYF. Full variable domain (outside the CDR3, taken from reference TRBV2 and TRBJ2-3): EPEVTQTPSHQVTQMGQEVILRCVPISNHLYFYWYRQILGQKVEFLVSFYNNEISEKSEIFDDQFSVERPDGSNFTLKIRSTKLEDSAMYFCASSFPGSLEADTQYFGPGTRLTVL.